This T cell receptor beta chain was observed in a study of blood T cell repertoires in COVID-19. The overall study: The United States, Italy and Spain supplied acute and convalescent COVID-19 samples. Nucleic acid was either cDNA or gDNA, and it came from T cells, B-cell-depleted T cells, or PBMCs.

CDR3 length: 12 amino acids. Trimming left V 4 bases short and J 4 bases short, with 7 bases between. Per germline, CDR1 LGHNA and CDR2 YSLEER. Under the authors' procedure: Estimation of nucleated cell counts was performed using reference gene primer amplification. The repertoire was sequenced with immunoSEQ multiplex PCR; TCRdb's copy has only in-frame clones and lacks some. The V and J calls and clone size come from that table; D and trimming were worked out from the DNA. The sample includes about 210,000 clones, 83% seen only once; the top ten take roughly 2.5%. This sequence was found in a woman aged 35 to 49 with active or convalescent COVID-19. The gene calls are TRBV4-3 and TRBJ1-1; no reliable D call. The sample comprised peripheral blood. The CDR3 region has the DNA TGCGCCAGCAGCCCTGTGAGCACTGAAGCTTTCTTT. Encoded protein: CASSPVSTEAFF.